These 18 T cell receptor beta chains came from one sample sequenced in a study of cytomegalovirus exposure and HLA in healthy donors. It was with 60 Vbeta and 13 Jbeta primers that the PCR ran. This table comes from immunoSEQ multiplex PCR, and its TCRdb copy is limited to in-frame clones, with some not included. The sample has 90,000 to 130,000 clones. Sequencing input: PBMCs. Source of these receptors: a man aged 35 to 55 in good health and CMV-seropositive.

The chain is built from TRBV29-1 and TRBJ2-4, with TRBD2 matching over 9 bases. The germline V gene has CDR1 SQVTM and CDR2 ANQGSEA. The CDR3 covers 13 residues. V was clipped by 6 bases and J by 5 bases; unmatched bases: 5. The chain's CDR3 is CSVLAGSENIQYF. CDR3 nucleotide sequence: TGCAGCGTCCTAGCGGGGTCCGAAAACATTCAGTACTTC.

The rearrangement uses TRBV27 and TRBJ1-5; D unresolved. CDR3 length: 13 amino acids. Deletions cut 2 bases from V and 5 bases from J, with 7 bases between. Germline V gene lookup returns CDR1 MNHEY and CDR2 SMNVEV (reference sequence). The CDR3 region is CASSLTVHQPQHF. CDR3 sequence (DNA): TGTGCCAGCAGTTTAACAGTCCATCAGCCCCAGCATTTT.

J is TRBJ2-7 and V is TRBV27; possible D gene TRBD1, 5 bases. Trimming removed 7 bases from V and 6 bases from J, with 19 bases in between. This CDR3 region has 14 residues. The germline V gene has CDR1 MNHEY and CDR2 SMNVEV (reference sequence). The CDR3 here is CASKTGQGSSEQYF. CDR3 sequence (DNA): TGTGCCAGCAAAACCGGACAAGGATCTAGCGAGCAGTACTTC.

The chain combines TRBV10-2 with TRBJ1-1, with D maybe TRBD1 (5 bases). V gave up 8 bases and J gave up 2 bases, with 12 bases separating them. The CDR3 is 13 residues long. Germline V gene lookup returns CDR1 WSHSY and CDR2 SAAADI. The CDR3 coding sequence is TGCGCCAGCTTGGAACAGGTCAACACTGAAGCTTTCTTT. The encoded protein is CASLEQVNTEAFF.

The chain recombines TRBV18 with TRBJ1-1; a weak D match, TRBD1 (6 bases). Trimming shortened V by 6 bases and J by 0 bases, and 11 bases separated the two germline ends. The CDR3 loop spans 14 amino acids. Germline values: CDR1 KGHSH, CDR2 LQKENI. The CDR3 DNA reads TGTGCCAGCTCCCCCGGACAGATGAACACTGAAGCTTTCTTT. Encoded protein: CASSPGQMNTEAFF.

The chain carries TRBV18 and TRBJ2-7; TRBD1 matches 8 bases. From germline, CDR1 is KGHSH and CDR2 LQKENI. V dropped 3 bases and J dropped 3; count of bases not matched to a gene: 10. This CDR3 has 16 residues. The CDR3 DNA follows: TGTGCCAGCTCACCGGCTACATTCACAGGGGGCTACGAGCAGTACTTC. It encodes CASSPATFTGGYEQYF.

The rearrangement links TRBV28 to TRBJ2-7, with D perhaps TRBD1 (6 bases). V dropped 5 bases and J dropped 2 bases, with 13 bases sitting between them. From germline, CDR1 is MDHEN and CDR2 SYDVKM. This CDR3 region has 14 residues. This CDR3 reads CASSNDKGAYEQYF. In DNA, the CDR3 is TGTGCCAGCAGTAACGATAAGGGGGCCTACGAGCAGTACTTC.

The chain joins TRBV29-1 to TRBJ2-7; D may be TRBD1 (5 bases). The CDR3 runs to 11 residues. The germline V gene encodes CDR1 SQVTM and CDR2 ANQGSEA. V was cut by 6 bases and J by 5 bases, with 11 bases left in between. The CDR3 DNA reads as TGCAGCGTAGACCAGGGTAACGAGCAGTACTTC. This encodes CSVDQGNEQYF.

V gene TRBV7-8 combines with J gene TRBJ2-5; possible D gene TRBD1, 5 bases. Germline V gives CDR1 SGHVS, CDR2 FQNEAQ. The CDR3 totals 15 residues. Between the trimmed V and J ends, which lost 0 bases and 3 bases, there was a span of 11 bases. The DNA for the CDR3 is TGTGCCAGCAGCTTAGCGGGGCAGCTAGAAGAGACCCAGTACTTC. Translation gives CASSLAGQLEETQYF.

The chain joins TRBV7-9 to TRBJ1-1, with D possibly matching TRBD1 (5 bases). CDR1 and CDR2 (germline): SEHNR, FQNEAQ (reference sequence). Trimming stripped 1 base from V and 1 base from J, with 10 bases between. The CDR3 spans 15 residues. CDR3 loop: CASSLDRTANTEAFF. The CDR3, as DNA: TGTGCCAGCAGCTTAGACAGGACGGCGAACACTGAAGCTTTCTTT.

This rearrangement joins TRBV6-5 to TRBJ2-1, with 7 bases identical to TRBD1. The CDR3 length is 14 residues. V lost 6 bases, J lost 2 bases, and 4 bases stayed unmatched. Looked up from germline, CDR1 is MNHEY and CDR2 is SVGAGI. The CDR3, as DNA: TGTGCCAGCAGCCCGCAGGGGGCCTACAATGAGCAGTTCTTC. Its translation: CASSPQGAYNEQFF.

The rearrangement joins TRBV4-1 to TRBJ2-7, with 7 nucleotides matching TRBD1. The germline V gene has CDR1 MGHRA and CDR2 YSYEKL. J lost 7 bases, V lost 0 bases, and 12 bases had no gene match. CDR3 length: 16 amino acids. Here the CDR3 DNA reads TGCGCCAGCAGCCAAGACCAGGACAGGACGGTAGGGGAGCAGTACTTC. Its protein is CASSQDQDRTVGEQYF.

CDR3 region: CASRGTGNTIYF. In nucleotides, the CDR3 is TGTGCCAGCCGGGGGACCGGGAACACCATATATTTT. This chain connects TRBV28 to TRBJ1-3, with D perhaps TRBD1 (5 bases). This CDR3 comprises 12 residues. Germline-derived CDR1 and CDR2 are MDHEN and SYDVKM. Trimming took off 8 bases at V and 7 bases at J, with 12 bases between the two ends.

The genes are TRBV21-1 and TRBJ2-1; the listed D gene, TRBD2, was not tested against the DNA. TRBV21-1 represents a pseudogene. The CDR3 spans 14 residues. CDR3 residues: CASSTCSDCDEQFF. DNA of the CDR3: TGTGCCAGCAGCACCTGTTCGGACTGTGATGAGCAGTTCTTC.

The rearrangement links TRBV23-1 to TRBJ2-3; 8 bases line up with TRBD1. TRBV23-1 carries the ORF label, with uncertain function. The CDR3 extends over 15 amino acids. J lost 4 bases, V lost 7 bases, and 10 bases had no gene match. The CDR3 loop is CASTETGVFADTQYF. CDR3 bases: TGCGCCAGCACGGAGACAGGGGTCTTTGCAGATACGCAGTATTTT.

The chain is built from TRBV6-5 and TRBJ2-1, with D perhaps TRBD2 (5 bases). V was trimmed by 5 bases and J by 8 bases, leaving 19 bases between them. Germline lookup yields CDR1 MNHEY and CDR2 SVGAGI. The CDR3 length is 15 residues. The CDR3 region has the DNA TGTGCCAGCAGTCCCGGGCCCGGACTTAGAGATGAGCAGTTCTTC. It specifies CASSPGPGLRDEQFF.

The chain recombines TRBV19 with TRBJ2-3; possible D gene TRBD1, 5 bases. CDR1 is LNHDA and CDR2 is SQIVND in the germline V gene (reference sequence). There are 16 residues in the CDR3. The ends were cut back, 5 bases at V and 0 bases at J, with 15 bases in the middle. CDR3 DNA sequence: TGTGCCAGTAGTCGTGTTAGGACAACTAGCACAGATACGCAGTATTTT. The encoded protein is CASSRVRTTSTDTQYF.

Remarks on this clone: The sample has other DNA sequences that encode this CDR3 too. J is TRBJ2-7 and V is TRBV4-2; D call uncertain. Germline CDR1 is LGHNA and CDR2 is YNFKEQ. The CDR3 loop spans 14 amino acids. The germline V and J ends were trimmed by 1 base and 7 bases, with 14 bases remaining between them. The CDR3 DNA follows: TGTGCCAGCAGCCAAGGACATAAGTCATGGGAGCAGTACTTC. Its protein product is CASSQGHKSWEQYF.